The clone carrying this TCR beta chain was recorded a few times. What it binds is unknown. This record comes from a study of blood T cells in healthy people across ages. Study context: About one barcoded TCR beta cDNA was captured per two T cells.

The CDR3 has 11 residues. CDR1 and CDR2 from the germline V gene are MDHEN and SYDVKM. After removal of 6 bases from V and 14 bases from J, the junction contained 7 bases not matched to a gene. Study-wide results and caveats: Greater diversity and more naive CD4+ cells were seen in long-lived donors than in aged donors.

The second PCR ran about 6 to 11 cycles with a sample-barcoded 5' primer and J-beta primers. TCRdb independently ran MiXCR on the 5' RACE reads; one entry per CDR3 protein. The table lists roughly 1,500,000 distinct CDR3 sequences, about 40% of them singletons, with roughly 8.2% in the top ten. This receptor was obtained from a woman between 18 and 30 years old in good health. The chain employs TRBV28 and TRBJ2-1; 7 bases match TRBD2. Source material: blood. The CDR3 here is CASSPGTNKFF. As DNA, the CDR3 is TGTGCCAGCAGCCCCGGGACTAATAAGTTCTTC.